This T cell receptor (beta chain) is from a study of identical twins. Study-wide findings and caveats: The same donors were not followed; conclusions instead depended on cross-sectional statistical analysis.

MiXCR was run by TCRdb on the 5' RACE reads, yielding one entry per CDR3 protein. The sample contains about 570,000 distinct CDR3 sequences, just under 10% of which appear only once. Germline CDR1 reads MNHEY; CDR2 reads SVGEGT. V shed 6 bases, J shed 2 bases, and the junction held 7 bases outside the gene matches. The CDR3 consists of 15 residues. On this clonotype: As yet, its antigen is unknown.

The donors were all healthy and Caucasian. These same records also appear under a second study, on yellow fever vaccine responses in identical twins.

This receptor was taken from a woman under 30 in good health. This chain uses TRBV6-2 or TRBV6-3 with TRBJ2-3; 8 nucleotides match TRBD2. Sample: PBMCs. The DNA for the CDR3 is TGTGCCAGCAGCCGACTAGCGACCTACACAGATACGCAGTATTTT. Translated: CASSRLATYTDTQYF.